This section outlines one TCR beta chain sequence together with its context. The antigen remains unidentified. The junction departs from the called germline gene at one end, perhaps through a read error. This sample was included in a study of siplizumab effects on memory and regulatory T cells. Study-wide results and limits: Mappable alloreactive CD4+ clones were on average around 69% Treg-derived with siplizumab, about 29% in controls.

Every sample had some 100,000 of its TCR templates assayed. Profiling relied on immunoSEQ multiplex PCR, and the TCRdb table lists in-frame clones only, not all of them. The data contain over 60,000 clones, about 90% of them seen just once; the ten biggest clones take up around 28%. This TCR derives from a human donor in good health. Sequencing was performed on CD8+ T cells sorted from blood.

The CDR3 coding sequence is TGTGCTAGCAGCTTAGAGGGACAGGGATTAGGGACCCAGTACTTC. Protein: CASSLEGQGLGTQYF. The chain uses TRBV7-7 and TRBJ2-5; TRBD1 agrees at 9 bases. CDR3 length: 15 residues. CDR1 is SSHAT, CDR2 FNYEAQ, per germline (reference sequence).